This T cell receptor (beta chain) was recovered during a study of ipilimumab plus nivolumab after autologous stem cell transplantation. V was shortened by 2 bases and J by 0 bases, with 5 bases between the two germline ends. Germline V lookup: CDR1 MNHEY, CDR2 SMNVEV (reference sequence). The CDR3 is 14 amino acids. Some clones are missing from TCRdb's copy, which holds only in-frame ones; the method was immunoSEQ multiplex PCR. This sample has more than 15,000 clones, with more than 65% found just once. Checkpoint therapy with ipilimumab 1 mg/kg began 14 to 28 days after transplant. The genes are TRBV27 and TRBJ1-5, with a weak D call TRBD1 (5 bases). This receptor was taken from a male donor with diffuse large B-cell lymphoma. The sample in question was PBMCs, obtained in a trial of ipilimumab plus nivolumab as post-transplant consolidation. The CDR3 reads CASSLRGSNQPQHF. CDR3 nucleotides: TGTGCCAGCAGTTTAAGGGGTAGCAATCAGCCCCAGCATTTT.